A single sample gave rise to the 12 T cell receptor beta chains below, sequenced in a study of OX40 agonist ivuxolimab in advanced cancers. Sequencing was performed with immunoSEQ multiplex PCR; in TCRdb, only in-frame clones are kept and a portion is missing. The repertoire has 100,000 or so clones, around 91% of them found once; the top ten carry 0.15% to 0.2%. The sequenced sample was CD4+ or CD8+ T cells sorted from blood, obtained in a trial of the OX40 agonist ivuxolimab. These receptor sequences come from an adult with an advanced solid tumor such as melanoma, head and neck, liver or kidney cancer.

The V gene is TRBV18, the J gene TRBJ2-7, with D tentatively TRBD2 (5 bases). In germline, CDR1 is KGHSH, CDR2 LQKENI. Trimming cost V 2 bases and J 6 bases, with 17 bases left between them. This CDR3 is 15 amino acids long. CDR3 nucleotide sequence: TGTGCCAGCTCACCAATGGCAGTCCCTAGCCTCGAGCAGTACTTC. The encoded protein is CASSPMAVPSLEQYF. Filled out from reference TRBV18 and TRBJ2-7, the complete variable domain reads NAGVMQNPRHLVRRRGQEARLRCSPMKGHSHVYWYRQLPEEGLKFMVYLQKENIIDESGMPKERFSAEFPKEGPSILRIQQVVRGDSAAYFCASSPMAVPSLEQYFGPGTRLTVT.

This clone was seen just once. CDR3 nucleotides: TGTGCCTGGAGTACTAGCGGGAACAAAAACATTCAGTACTTC. It translates to CAWSTSGNKNIQYF. This chain links TRBV30 with TRBJ2-4, with TRBD2 matching 10 bases. V dropped 2 bases and J dropped 3; count of bases not matched to a gene: 1. CDR3 length: 14 residues. Looked up from germline, CDR1 is GTSNPN and CDR2 is SVGIG (reference sequence).

The V gene is TRBV6-6, the J gene TRBJ2-7; 7 bases align to TRBD1. The V and J ends lost 6 bases and 4 bases, in that order; junction bases with no gene match: 9. This CDR3 has 14 residues. The germline V gene has CDR1 MNHNY and CDR2 SVGAGI (reference sequence). CDR3 protein: CASRPRGSRYEQYF. The CDR3 region has the DNA TGTGCCAGCAGGCCCAGGGGGAGTAGGTACGAGCAGTACTTC.

V is TRBV6-4 and J is TRBJ2-1; TRBD2 agrees at 12 bases. V lost 7 bases to trimming and J lost 5 bases; unmatched junction nucleotides: 12. Per germline, CDR1 MRHNA and CDR2 SNTAGT. This CDR3 has 17 residues. The chain's CDR3 is CASTGVTSGRRDNEQFF. The CDR3 DNA follows: TGTGCCAGCACGGGGGTGACTAGCGGGAGAAGGGACAATGAGCAGTTCTTC.

The gene calls are TRBV28 and TRBJ2-3; D is undetermined. V dropped 1 base and J dropped 2 bases, with 10 bases sitting between them. In germline, CDR1 is MDHEN, CDR2 SYDVKM. The length of the CDR3 is 15 residues. CDR3 loop: CASSLSGIYTDTQYF. CDR3 in DNA: TGTGCCAGCAGTTTATCTGGCATCTACACAGATACGCAGTATTTT.

This chain joins TRBV6-1 and TRBJ2-7; perhaps D is TRBD1 or TRBD2 (5 bases each). V was cut by 5 bases and J by 0 bases, with 14 bases left in between. The germline CDR1 and CDR2 sequences are MNHNS and SASEGT. This CDR3 is 15 amino acids long. The CDR3 DNA is TGTGCCAGCAGTTCATACGGGGCCGACTCCTACGAGCAGTACTTC. Its protein product is CASSSYGADSYEQYF.

The chain couples TRBV19 to TRBJ2-2; 10 bases agree with TRBD2. The CDR3 has 14 amino acids. Germline trimming cut 9 bases from V and 7 bases from J; bases unmatched to any gene: 8. Germline assignment: CDR1 LNHDA and CDR2 SQIVND (reference sequence). DNA of the CDR3: TGTGCCAGCTATCTAGCGGGAGTGGACGGGGAGCTGTTTTTT. Translated, it gives CASYLAGVDGELFF.

V usage is TRBV9 and J usage is TRBJ1-2, with D possibly being TRBD1 (5 bases). Trimming removed 0 bases from V and 5 bases from J, with 11 bases in between. CDR3 length: 14 amino acids. Germline assignment: CDR1 SGDLS and CDR2 YYNGEE. The CDR3 DNA reads TGTGCCAGCAGCGTAGGGGGGGTGTGGTATGGCTACACCTTC. Translated: CASSVGGVWYGYTF.

This clone came up once. The chain has TRBV5-1 and TRBJ2-7; 8 bases fit TRBD2. The germline CDR1 and CDR2 sequences are SGHRS and YFSETQ. With 6 bases clipped from V and 2 bases from J, the junction kept 7 bases outside the gene matches. CDR3 length equals 14 residues. The CDR3 here is CASTPRGGAYEQYF. The CDR3 DNA is TGCGCCAGCACCCCCCGGGGGGGCGCCTACGAGCAGTACTTC.

This clone was detected a few times. The CDR3 DNA follows: TGCAGCGTTGATCTACAGAGCCCTGAAGCTTTCTTT. Translation: CSVDLQSPEAFF. This sequence joins TRBV29-1 and TRBJ1-1, with D unclear. The CDR3 consists of 12 residues. The germline CDR1 and CDR2 sequences are SQVTM and ANQGSEA. V dropped 3 bases and J dropped 6 bases, with 11 bases sitting between them.

The chain links TRBV5-4 to TRBJ2-1, with 10 positions matching TRBD2. Per germline, CDR1 SGHNT and CDR2 YYREEE (reference sequence). Losses at the gene ends were 4 bases for V and 6 bases for J; bases not matched to a gene: 7. The CDR3 runs to 15 residues. As DNA, the CDR3 is TGTGCCAGCAGCCAAGCGGGGGGGCTTTCCAATGAGCAGTTCTTC. It codes for CASSQAGGLSNEQFF. The complete variable domain, with remaining parts taken from reference TRBV5-4 and TRBJ2-1, reads ETGVTQSPTHLIKTRGQQVTLRCSSQSGHNTVSWYQQALGQGPQFIFQYYREEENGRGNFPPRFSGLQFPNYSSELNVNALELDDSALYLCASSQAGGLSNEQFFGPGTRLTVL.

The genes are TRBV29-1 and TRBJ2-2, with 11 bases matching TRBD1. Germline V gives CDR1 SQVTM, CDR2 ANQGSEA. Trimming cost V 4 bases and J 7 bases; bases outside gene matches: 8. The CDR3 runs to 15 residues. Written as DNA, the CDR3 is TGCAGCGTTGGCGGACAGGGGGCGTTGGGCGGGGAGCTGTTTTTT. As protein: CSVGGQGALGGELFF.